This TCR beta chain stems from a study of CD8+CD57+ T cells in acquired aplastic anemia. As for the study in general: The study obtained an average of around 3.4 ug of DNA from sorted CD4+ and CD8+ cells.

CDR3 length: 15 residues. The trim removed 2 bases at V and 3 bases at J, leaving 10 bases unmatched. From germline, CDR1 is DFQATT and CDR2 SNEGSKA (reference sequence). This clonotype has only a few counts. Its target is not known. Study findings and constraints: Significance was not reached for CD8+ Simpson's diversity between patients and controls. About 27 shared CD8+ CDR3s appeared highly expressed within patients' immunodominant clones.

Patients included in sequencing had previously demonstrated CD8+CD57+ cell expansion by flow cytometry. No patient had been given any therapy when blood was sampled. According to the study, genomic DNA was the template for TCR beta VDJ and CDR3 profiling. TCRdb fed the reads into MiXCR, producing one record per CDR3 protein. The data contain approximately 470,000 distinct CDR3 sequences, approximately 33% of them singletons. Sequencing input: sorted CD4+, CD8+, or CD8+CD57+ T cells (not recorded which) from PBMCs. The chain carries TRBV20-1 and TRBJ2-7; 7 bases map to TRBD2. The TCR comes from a human donor with aplastic anemia. CDR3 amino acids: CSARFGAGSLYEQYF. CDR3 DNA: TGCAGTGCTAGATTTGGAGCGGGGTCCCTCTACGAGCAGTACTTC.